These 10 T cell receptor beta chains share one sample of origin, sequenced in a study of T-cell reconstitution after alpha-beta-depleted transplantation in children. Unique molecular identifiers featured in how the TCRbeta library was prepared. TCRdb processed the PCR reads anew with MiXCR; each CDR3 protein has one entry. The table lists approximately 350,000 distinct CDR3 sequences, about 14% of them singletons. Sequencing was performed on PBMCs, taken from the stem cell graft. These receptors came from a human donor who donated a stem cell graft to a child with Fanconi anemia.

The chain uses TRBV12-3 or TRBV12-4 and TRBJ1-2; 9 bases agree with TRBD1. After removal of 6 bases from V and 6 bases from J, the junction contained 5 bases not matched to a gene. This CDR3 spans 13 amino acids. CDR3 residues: CASRGTGQNGYTF. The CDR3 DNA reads TGTGCCAGCAGGGGGACAGGGCAAAATGGCTACACCTTC.

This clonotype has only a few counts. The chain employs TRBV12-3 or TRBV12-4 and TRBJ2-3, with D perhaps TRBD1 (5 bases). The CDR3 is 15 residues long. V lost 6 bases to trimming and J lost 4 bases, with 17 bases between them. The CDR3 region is CASRSSGYNPDTQYF. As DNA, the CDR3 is TGTGCCAGCAGGTCCTCAGGGTATAATCCAGATACGCAGTATTTT.

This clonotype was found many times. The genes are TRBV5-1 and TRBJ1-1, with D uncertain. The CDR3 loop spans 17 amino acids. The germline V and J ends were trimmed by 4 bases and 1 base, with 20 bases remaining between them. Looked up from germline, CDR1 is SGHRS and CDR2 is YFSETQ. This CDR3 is CASSDEPTTARNTEAFF. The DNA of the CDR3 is TGCGCCAGCAGCGACGAACCCACCACAGCGAGGAACACTGAAGCTTTCTTT.

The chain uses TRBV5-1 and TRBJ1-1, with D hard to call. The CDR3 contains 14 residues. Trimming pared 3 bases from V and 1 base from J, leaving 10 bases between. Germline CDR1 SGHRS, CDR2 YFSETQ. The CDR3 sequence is CASSSGIRNTEAFF. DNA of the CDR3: TGCGCCAGCAGCTCCGGGATCAGGAACACTGAAGCTTTCTTT.

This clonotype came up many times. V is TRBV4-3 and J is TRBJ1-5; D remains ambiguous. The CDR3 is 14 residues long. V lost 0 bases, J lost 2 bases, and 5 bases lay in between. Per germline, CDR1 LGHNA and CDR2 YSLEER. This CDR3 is CASSQDSGNQPQHF. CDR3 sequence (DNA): TGCGCCAGCAGCCAAGATTCCGGCAATCAGCCCCAGCATTTT.

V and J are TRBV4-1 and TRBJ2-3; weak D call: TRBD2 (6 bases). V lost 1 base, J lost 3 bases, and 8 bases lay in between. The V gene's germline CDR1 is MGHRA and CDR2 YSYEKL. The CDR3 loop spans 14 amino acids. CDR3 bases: TGCGCCAGCAGCCAAGCGGGGGTGACAGATACGCAGTATTTT. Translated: CASSQAGVTDTQYF.

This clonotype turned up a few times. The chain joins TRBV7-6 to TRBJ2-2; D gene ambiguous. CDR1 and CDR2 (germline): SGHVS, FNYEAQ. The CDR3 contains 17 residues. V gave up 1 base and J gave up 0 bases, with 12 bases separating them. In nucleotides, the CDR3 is TGTGCCAGCAGCTTAGAAGGGTCAGGAGCGAACACCGGGGAGCTGTTTTTT. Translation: CASSLEGSGANTGELFF. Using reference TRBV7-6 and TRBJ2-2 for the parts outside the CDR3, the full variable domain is GAGVSQSPRYKVTKRGQDVALRCDPISGHVSLYWYRQALGQGPEFLTYFNYEAQQDKSGLPNDRFSAERPEGSISTLTIQRTEQRDSAMYRCASSLEGSGANTGELFFGEGSRLTVL.

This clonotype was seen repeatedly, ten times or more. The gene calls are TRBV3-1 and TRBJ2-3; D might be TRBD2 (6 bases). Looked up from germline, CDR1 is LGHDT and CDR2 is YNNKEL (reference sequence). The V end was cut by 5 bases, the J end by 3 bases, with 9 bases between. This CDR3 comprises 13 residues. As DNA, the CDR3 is TGTGCCAGCAGCTCTGGGGGGACAGATACGCAGTATTTT. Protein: CASSSGGTDTQYF.

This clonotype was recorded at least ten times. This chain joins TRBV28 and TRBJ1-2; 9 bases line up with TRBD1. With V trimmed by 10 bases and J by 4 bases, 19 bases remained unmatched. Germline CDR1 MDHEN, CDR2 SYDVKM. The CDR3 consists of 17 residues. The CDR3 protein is CATRVAGQGRMGYGYTF. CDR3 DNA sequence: TGTGCCACCAGAGTAGCGGGACAGGGACGTATGGGCTATGGCTACACCTTC.

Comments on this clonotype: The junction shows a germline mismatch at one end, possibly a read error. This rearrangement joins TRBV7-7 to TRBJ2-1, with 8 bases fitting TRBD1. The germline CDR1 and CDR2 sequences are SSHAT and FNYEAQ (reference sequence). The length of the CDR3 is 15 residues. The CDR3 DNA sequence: TGTGCTAGCAGCACCGGACAGGGTCATATGAATGAGCAGTTCTTC. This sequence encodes CASSTGQGHMNEQFF.